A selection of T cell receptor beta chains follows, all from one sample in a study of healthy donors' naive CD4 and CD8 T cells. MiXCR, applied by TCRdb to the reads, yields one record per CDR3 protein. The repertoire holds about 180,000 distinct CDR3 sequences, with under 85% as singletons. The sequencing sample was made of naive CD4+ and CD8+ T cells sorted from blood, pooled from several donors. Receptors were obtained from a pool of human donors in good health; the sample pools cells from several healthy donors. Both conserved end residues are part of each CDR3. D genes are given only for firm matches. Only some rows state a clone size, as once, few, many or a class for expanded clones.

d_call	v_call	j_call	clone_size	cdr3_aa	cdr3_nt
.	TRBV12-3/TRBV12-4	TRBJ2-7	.	CASASSSWSSYEQYF	TGTGCCAGCGCGTCGAGTTCATGGAGCTCCTACGAGCAGTACTTC
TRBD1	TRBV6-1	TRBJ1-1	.	CASSGGGGRTEAFF	TGTGCCAGCAGTGGAGGAGGGGGCCGCACTGAAGCTTTCTTT
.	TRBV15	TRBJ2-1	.	CATSSPRGTYNEQFF	TGTGCCACCAGCAGCCCTAGGGGCACATACAATGAGCAGTTCTTC
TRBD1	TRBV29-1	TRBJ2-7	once	CSAGQVTYEQYF	TGCAGCGCGGGACAGGTCACCTACGAGCAGTACTTC
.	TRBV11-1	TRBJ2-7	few	CASSWGDEQYF	TGTGCCAGCAGCTGGGGGGACGAGCAGTACTTC
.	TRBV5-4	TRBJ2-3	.	CASSRDSFSTDTQYF	TGTGCCAGCAGCCGTGATTCGTTTAGCACAGATACGCAGTATTTT
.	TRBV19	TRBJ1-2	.	CASISSPGTYGYTF	TGTGCCAGTATTTCCTCGCCAGGAACCTATGGCTACACCTTC
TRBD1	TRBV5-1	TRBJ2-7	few	CASSWGQGRYYEQYF	TGCGCCAGCAGCTGGGGACAGGGCCGTTACTACGAGCAGTACTTC
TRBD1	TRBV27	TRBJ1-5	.	CASSPTGGWQPQHF	TGTGCCAGCAGTCCTACAGGGGGCTGGCAGCCCCAGCATTTT
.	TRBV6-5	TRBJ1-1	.	CASINGAEAFF	TGTGCCAGCATTAACGGCGCTGAAGCTTTCTTT
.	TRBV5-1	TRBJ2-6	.	CASSWTARLGANVLTF	TGCGCCAGCAGCTGGACAGCCCGTTTGGGGGCCAACGTCCTGACTTTC
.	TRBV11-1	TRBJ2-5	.	CASSWTEQETQYF	TGTGCCAGCAGCTGGACCGAACAAGAGACCCAGTACTTC
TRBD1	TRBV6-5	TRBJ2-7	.	CASSYSGTGQGSLYEQYF	TGTGCCAGCAGTTACTCGGGGACCGGACAGGGCTCCCTCTACGAGCAGTACTTC
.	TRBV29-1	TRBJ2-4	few	CSVGTNVVLPQYF	TGCAGCGTGGGGACAAATGTGGTTCTCCCACAGTACTTC
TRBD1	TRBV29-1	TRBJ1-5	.	CSVVGFPGQGLDQPQHF	TGCAGCGTTGTAGGGTTTCCGGGACAGGGTTTAGATCAGCCCCAGCATTTT
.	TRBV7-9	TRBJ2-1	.	CASSTRTDNEQFF	TGTGCCAGCAGCACCCGGACGGACAATGAGCAGTTCTTC
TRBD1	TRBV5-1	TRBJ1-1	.	CASSAGQLNTEAFF	TGCGCCAGCAGCGCGGGACAGCTTAACACTGAAGCTTTCTTT
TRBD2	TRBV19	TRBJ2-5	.	CASSMGGRYQETQYF	TGTGCCAGTAGTATGGGCGGGAGGTACCAAGAGACCCAGTACTTC
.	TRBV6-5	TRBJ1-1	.	CASSYSGTPGAFF	TGTGCCAGCAGTTACTCGGGGACCCCTGGGGCTTTCTTT
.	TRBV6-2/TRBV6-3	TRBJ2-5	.	CASSYSSPSRETQYF	TGTGCCAGCAGTTACTCGAGCCCTAGCAGGGAGACCCAGTACTTC
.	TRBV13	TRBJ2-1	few	CASQPGLIMVEQFF	TGTGCCAGCCAGCCAGGACTAATTATGGTTGAGCAGTTCTTC
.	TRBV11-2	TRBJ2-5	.	CASSLSSEGQYF	TGTGCCAGCAGCTTATCGAGCGAGGGCCAGTACTTC